This TCR beta chain was found in a study of human T cells and chemical hapten exposure. This CDR3 has 14 amino acids. CDR1 and CDR2 from the germline V gene are SEHNR and FQNEAQ (reference sequence). Losses at the gene ends were 5 bases for V and 2 bases for J; bases not matched to a gene: 2. In this sample, this clonotype turned up a few times. Its target is unknown. General study points: TCRs at high frequency, those above 1 in 1000, did not change with DPC sensitization.

The sample's time point: patch test 1, 2 weeks after DPC sensitization. Specified treatment: therapeutic diphenylcyclopropenone sensitization with weekly scalp DPC. TCRdb ran MiXCR on the RACE reads and lists one entry per CDR3 protein. This table has about 360,000 distinct CDR3 sequences, around 7% appearing once. The origin of this receptor is a woman in her late teens or twenties with alopecia areata. Some clones in this sample may be carry-over from other donors' samples. The chain joins TRBV7-9 to TRBJ2-7; TRBD2 aligns across 11 bases. The material sequenced was whole blood, taken in connection with sensitization to the hapten diphenylcyclopropenone (DPC). The CDR3 spells CASSGSGGAYEQYF. As DNA, the CDR3 is TGTGCCAGCAGCGGTAGCGGGGGGGCCTACGAGCAGTACTTC.